The TCR beta chain under discussion was sequenced for a study of T cell responses to AZD1222 COVID-19 vaccine. Whole-study results and caveats: Spike-specific TCR breadth and depth were elevated following two AZD1222 doses. Repertoires were obtained solely post-peak T cell response. AZD1222 recipients seropositive at baseline numbered only 5 to 7. Most donors were white British, females outnumbered males, and clonal diversity was possibly underestimated.

Clones were sequenced by immunoSEQ multiplex PCR, and TCRdb holds only the in-frame ones, with some missing. Among 100,000 to 120,000 clones listed, around 89% were seen once. In regard to this clone: Antigen unknown.

Germline CDR1 MGHRA, CDR2 YSYEKL. There are 18 residues in the CDR3. With 1 base clipped from V and 2 bases from J, the junction kept 9 bases outside the gene matches. The specimen comprised peripheral blood, sampled on day 0 of AZD1222 vaccination. The rearrangement joins TRBV4-1 to TRBJ1-2, with 11 nucleotides matching TRBD1. The sequence was collected from an adult in good health. CDR3 sequence: CASSQGWTGGQKNYGYTF. DNA for the CDR3: TGCGCCAGCAGCCAAGGTTGGACAGGGGGCCAAAAAAACTATGGCTACACCTTC.